Shown below are 10 T cell receptor beta chains from a single sample sequenced in a study of blood T cell repertoires in COVID-19. The data were produced by immunoSEQ multiplex PCR, yet TCRdb's version contains in-frame clones alone and is incomplete. Found here are approximately 20,000 clones, 70% to 85% of them singletons; the top ten hold 6.1%. Specimen: peripheral blood. The source of these receptors is a human donor in a cohort sampled during active COVID-19.

The chain has TRBV6-5 and TRBJ2-7; 10 nucleotides match TRBD1. Germline V gives CDR1 MNHEY, CDR2 SVGAGI. The CDR3 is 15 residues long. V shed 6 bases and J 2 bases; nucleotides not matched to a gene: 7. CDR3 in amino acids: CASRPLTGGTYEQYF. The CDR3 DNA is TGTGCCAGCAGACCTCTGACAGGGGGCACCTACGAGCAGTACTTC.

CDR3 DNA sequence: TGCAGCGTGGTCGAGATGAGCTCCTACAATGAGCAGTTCTTC. It codes for CSVVEMSSYNEQFF. The V and J genes are TRBV29-1 and TRBJ2-1; D gene unclear. Germline CDR1 and CDR2: SQVTM and ANQGSEA. Between the trimmed V and J ends, which lost 6 bases and 0 bases, there was a span of 12 bases. There are 14 residues in the CDR3.

V usage is TRBV28 and J usage is TRBJ2-2; 7 bases align to TRBD1. The V gene end was trimmed by 4 bases and the J gene end by 2 bases; junction bases not matched to a gene: 7. The CDR3 has 16 residues. Germline loops: CDR1 MDHEN, CDR2 SYDVKM. CDR3 in DNA: TGTGCCAGCAGTTCCCGACAGGGAAGTAACACCGGGGAGCTGTTTTTT. Protein: CASSSRQGSNTGELFF.

The table lists this clone with a count of one. J is TRBJ1-2 and V is TRBV28; 8 nucleotides line up with TRBD1. Germline CDR1 reads MDHEN; CDR2 reads SYDVKM. After removal of 6 bases from V and 4 bases from J, the junction contained 13 bases not matched to a gene. The CDR3 length is 16 residues. CDR3 protein: CASRSKDRAQLYGYTF. The DNA for the CDR3 is TGTGCCAGCAGATCTAAGGACAGGGCCCAGCTCTATGGCTACACCTTC.

V usage is TRBV12-3 or TRBV12-4 and J usage is TRBJ1-1; D is undetermined. CDR3 length: 13 residues. V shed 2 bases and J shed 6 bases, with 10 bases lying between them. In DNA form, the CDR3 reads TGTGCCAGCAGTTTATACGGGGAGCCTGAAGCTTTCTTT. Translation: CASSLYGEPEAFF.

The CDR3 sequence is CASSLCGQGSLNEQFF. The CDR3 region has the DNA TGTGCCAGCAGTTTATGCGGACAGGGTTCCCTCAATGAGCAGTTCTTC. V usage is TRBV28 and J usage is TRBJ2-1; 8 bases are shared with TRBD1. The length of the CDR3 is 16 residues. The germline V gene has CDR1 MDHEN and CDR2 SYDVKM. J was trimmed by 6 bases and V by 0 bases; bases with no gene match: 7.

The V call is TRBV10-3, the J call TRBJ2-7; perhaps TRBD2 as D (6 bases). Trimming removed 6 bases at V and 6 bases at J, with 18 bases between. Per germline, CDR1 ENHRY and CDR2 SYGVKD. The CDR3 contains 14 residues. CDR3 amino acids: CAIRDGRGMGEQYF. CDR3 in DNA: TGTGCCATCAGAGACGGTCGGGGGATGGGCGAGCAGTACTTC.

This sequence joins TRBV6-5 and TRBJ2-5; TRBD2 is a possible D gene (5 bases). Germline V gene lookup returns CDR1 MNHEY and CDR2 SVGAGI. This CDR3 has 14 residues. V was shortened by 0 bases and J by 5 bases, with 10 bases between the two germline ends. The CDR3 region has the DNA TGTGCCAGCAGTTACTCGAGAGGGTTGGAGACCCAGTACTTC. This translates into CASSYSRGLETQYF.

The genes are TRBV6-1 and TRBJ2-7; 7 bases match TRBD1. The trim removed 0 bases at V and 3 bases at J, leaving 5 bases unmatched. The germline V gene encodes CDR1 MNHNS and CDR2 SASEGT. This CDR3 spans 15 amino acids. The CDR3 here is CASSEAVTGSYEQYF. The DNA for the CDR3 is TGTGCCAGCAGTGAAGCTGTGACAGGGAGCTACGAGCAGTACTTC.

This chain links TRBV6-2 or TRBV6-3 with TRBJ2-1; perhaps TRBD2 as D (7 bases). The CDR3 has 16 amino acids. Trimming removed 2 bases from V and 4 bases from J, with 15 bases in between. The germline CDR1 and CDR2 sequences are MNHEY and SVGEGT. CDR3 loop: CASSYLAEGDYNEQFF. The CDR3 region has the DNA TGTGCCAGCAGTTACCTAGCGGAGGGGGATTACAATGAGCAGTTCTTC.